The 2 T cell receptor beta chains in this list originate from one sample, sequenced in a study of T cell repertoires in cytomegalovirus infection. TCRdb called the reads again in MiXCR, with one record for every CDR3 protein. The repertoire holds 100,000 to 150,000 distinct CDR3 sequences, with approximately 9.2% as singletons. The specimen was PBMCs. The receptors were gathered from a human donor in good health (CMV status not recorded). Some clones in this sample may be carry-over from other donors' samples.

This clonotype occurred many times. The rearrangement joins TRBV2 to TRBJ2-2, with D perhaps matching TRBD1 or TRBD2 (5 bases each). The CDR3 has 14 amino acids. Trimming removed 6 bases from V and 2 bases from J, with 10 bases in between. CDR1 SNHLY and CDR2 FYNNEI come from the germline V gene. CDR3 nucleotides: TGTGCCAGCAGACCGGGACCCAACACCGGGGAGCTGTTTTTT. This encodes CASRPGPNTGELFF. Full variable domain (missing parts from reference TRBV2 and TRBJ2-2): EPEVTQTPSHQVTQMGQEVILRCVPISNHLYFYWYRQILGQKVEFLVSFYNNEISEKSEIFDDQFSVERPDGSNFTLKIRSTKLEDSAMYFCASRPGPNTGELFFGEGSRLTVL.

This clonotype was seen at least ten times. The chain combines TRBV11-3 with TRBJ2-2, with TRBD1 matching 7 bases. With 6 bases clipped from V and 0 bases from J, the junction kept 7 bases outside the gene matches. Germline CDR1 reads SGHNT; CDR2 reads YENEEA. This CDR3 comprises 16 residues. The CDR3 spells CASRSYRGTNTGELFF. The CDR3 nucleotides are TGTGCCAGCAGGTCGTACAGGGGAACGAACACCGGGGAGCTGTTTTTT.